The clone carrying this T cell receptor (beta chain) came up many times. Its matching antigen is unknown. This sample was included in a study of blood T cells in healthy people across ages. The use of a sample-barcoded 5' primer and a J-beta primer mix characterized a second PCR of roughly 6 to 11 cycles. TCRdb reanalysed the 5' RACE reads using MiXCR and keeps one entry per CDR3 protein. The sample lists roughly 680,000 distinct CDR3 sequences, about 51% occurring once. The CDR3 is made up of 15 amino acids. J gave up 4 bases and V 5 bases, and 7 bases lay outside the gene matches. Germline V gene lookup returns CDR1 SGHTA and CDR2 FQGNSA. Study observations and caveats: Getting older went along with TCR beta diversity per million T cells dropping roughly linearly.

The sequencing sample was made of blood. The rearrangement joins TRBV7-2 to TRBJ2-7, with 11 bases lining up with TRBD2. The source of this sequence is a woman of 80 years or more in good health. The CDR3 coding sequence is TGTGCCAGCAGCCCTAGCGGGGGGTTTGGATACGAGCAGTACTTC. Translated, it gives CASSPSGGFGYEQYF.